This TCR beta chain emerged from a study of identical twins. This CDR3 has 14 amino acids. The V gene's germline CDR1 is SGHKS and CDR2 YYEKEE (reference sequence). V was clipped by 2 bases and J by 2 bases, with 9 bases between them. The study, taken as a whole, reports: Cross-sectional statistical analysis, not tracking of the same donors, underpinned the conclusions. Shared out-of-frame alpha sequences (those common to twins) showed excess low generation probability. Out-of-frame TCR alpha sharing observed in monozygotic twins exceeded model estimates. For cord blood, abundant beta clonotypes had fewer insertions, unlike memory repertoires, which showed none.

MiXCR, applied by TCRdb to the 5' RACE reads, yields one record per CDR3 protein. The table shows 410,000 or so distinct CDR3 sequences, with 15% to 20% occurring only once. This clonotype was detected ten times or more. Its matching antigen is unknown. This chain connects TRBV5-5 to TRBJ2-3, with unresolved D. The clonotype originates from a middle-aged man in good health. Sample: naive T cells sorted from blood. The CDR3 region has the DNA TGTGCCAGCAGCTTAGGCAGACCCACAGATACGCAGTATTTT. Translation: CASSLGRPTDTQYF.